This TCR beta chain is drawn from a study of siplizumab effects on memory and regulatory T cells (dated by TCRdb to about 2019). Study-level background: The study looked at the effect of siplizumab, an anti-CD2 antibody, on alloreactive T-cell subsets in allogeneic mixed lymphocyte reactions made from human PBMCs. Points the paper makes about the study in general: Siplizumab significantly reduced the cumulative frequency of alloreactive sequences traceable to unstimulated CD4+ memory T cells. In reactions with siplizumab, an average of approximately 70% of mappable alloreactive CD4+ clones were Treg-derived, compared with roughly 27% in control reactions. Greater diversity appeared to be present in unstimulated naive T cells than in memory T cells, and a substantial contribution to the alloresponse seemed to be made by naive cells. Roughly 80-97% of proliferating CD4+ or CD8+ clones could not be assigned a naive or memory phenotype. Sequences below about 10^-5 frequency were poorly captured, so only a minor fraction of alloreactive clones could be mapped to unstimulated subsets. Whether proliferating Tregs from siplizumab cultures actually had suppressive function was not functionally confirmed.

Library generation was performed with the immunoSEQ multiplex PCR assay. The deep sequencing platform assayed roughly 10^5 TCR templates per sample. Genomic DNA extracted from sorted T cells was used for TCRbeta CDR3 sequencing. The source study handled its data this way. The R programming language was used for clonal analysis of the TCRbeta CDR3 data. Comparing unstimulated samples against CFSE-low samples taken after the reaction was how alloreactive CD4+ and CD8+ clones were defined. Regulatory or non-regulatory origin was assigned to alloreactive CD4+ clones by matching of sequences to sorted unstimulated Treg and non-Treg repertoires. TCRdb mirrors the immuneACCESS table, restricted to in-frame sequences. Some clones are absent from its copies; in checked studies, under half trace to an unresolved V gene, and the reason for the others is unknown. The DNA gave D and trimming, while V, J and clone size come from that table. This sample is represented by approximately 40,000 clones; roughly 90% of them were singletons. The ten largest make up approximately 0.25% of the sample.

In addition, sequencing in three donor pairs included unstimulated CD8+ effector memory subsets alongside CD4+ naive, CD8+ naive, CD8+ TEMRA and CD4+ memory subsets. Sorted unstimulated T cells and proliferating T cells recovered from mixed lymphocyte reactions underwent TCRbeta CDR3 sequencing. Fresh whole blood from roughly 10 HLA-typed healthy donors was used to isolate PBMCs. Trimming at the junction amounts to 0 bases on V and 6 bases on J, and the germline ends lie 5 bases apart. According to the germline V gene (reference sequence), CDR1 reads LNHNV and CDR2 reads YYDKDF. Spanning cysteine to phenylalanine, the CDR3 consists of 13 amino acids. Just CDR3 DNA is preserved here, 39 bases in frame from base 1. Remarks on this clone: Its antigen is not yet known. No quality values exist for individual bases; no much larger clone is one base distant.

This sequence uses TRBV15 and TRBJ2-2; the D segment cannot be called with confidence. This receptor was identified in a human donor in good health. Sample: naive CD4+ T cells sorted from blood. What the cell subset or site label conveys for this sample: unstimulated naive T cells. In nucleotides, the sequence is TGTGCCACCAGCAGAGACATCTCCGGGGAGCTGTTTTTT. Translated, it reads CATSRDISGELFF.